This passage covers 30 T cell receptor beta chains from one sample sequenced in a study of blood T cell repertoires in COVID-19. Generated by immunoSEQ multiplex PCR, the TCRdb table keeps only in-frame clones and is missing some. The sample carries around 110,000 clones, approximately 88% recorded once. The source material was peripheral blood. All receptors come from a man aged 35-49 years with active or convalescent COVID-19.

The chain joins TRBV12-2 to TRBJ2-1; no check of the table's D call, TRBD2, against the DNA was made. TRBV12-2 is a pseudogene. The CDR3 extends over 14 amino acids. CDR3 region: CASPLYYPYNEQFF. The CDR3 DNA is TGTGCAAGTCCCCTCTACTACCCCTACAATGAGCAGTTCTTC.

This chain joins TRBV5-1 and TRBJ1-2; D gene ambiguous. CDR1 is SGHRS, CDR2 YFSETQ, per germline. This CDR3 region has 15 residues. Trimming pared 0 bases from V and 5 bases from J, leaving 14 bases between. In DNA, the CDR3 is TGCGCCAGCAGCTTGGAGCGCCGGAGTGAATATGGCTACACCTTC. It yields the protein CASSLERRSEYGYTF.

The chain couples TRBV5-1 to TRBJ2-7, with 10 positions matching TRBD2. CDR3 length equals 17 residues. V was pared by 0 bases and J by 2 bases, with 8 bases of the junction left unmatched. Germline CDR1 SGHRS, CDR2 YFSETQ. The DNA for the CDR3 is TGCGCCAGCAGCTTGGCTTCTAGCGGGAGTTGGACCTACGAGCAGTACTTC. Translation: CASSLASSGSWTYEQYF. The variable domain in full, completed from reference TRBV5-1 and TRBJ2-7, reads KAGVTQTPRYLIKTRGQQVTLSCSPISGHRSVSWYQQTPGQGLQFLFEYFSETQRNKGNFPGRFSGRQFSNSRSEMNVSTLELGDSALYLCASSLASSGSWTYEQYFGPGTRLTVT.

This chain connects TRBV18 to TRBJ2-5, with D unclear. This CDR3 is built from 13 residues. Germline V gene lookup returns CDR1 KGHSH and CDR2 LQKENI. Trimming took off 2 bases at V and 4 bases at J, with 8 bases between the two ends. The CDR3 sequence: CASSPGVGETQYF. The CDR3 DNA sequence: TGTGCCAGCTCACCAGGAGTGGGAGAGACCCAGTACTTC.

The chain uses TRBV3-1 (or the pseudogene TRBV3-2) and TRBJ1-1, with D unclear. V lost 1 base and J 4 bases, leaving 19 bases between the germline ends. The CDR3 covers 17 residues. Germline V lookup: CDR1 LGHDT, CDR2 YNNKEL (reference sequence). The CDR3, as DNA: TGTGCCAGCAGCCAAGGCTCCCCGGGGAAATCAGTCACTGAAGCTTTCTTT. It yields the protein CASSQGSPGKSVTEAFF.

The J gene is TRBJ2-5, the V gene TRBV28, with a tentative D call TRBD2 (6 bases). The V end was cut by 2 bases, the J end by 2 bases, with 9 bases between. The CDR3 covers 14 residues. Germline loops: CDR1 MDHEN, CDR2 SYDVKM. Here the CDR3 DNA reads TGTGCCAGCAGTTTAGCGGGATTTCAAGAGACCCAGTACTTC. The encoded protein is CASSLAGFQETQYF.

The CDR3 sequence is CSVELQIPSYEQYF. DNA for the CDR3: TGCAGCGTTGAATTACAGATTCCCTCCTACGAGCAGTACTTC. V is TRBV29-1 and J is TRBJ2-7; D uncertain. This CDR3 has 14 amino acids. Trimming stripped 2 bases from V and 0 bases from J, with 11 bases between. The V gene's germline CDR1 is SQVTM and CDR2 ANQGSEA.

The chain links TRBV7-2 to TRBJ2-5, with 7 positions matching TRBD1. V lost 4 bases and J lost 5; bases outside the gene matches: 7. There are 14 residues in the CDR3. From germline, CDR1 is SGHTA and CDR2 FQGNSA. This chain's CDR3 is CASSSTGARETQYF. For the CDR3, the DNA is TGTGCCAGCAGCTCCACAGGGGCGAGGGAGACCCAGTACTTC.

This clone was recorded only once. The chain combines TRBV11-2 with TRBJ1-6; no reliable D call. The CDR3 loop spans 16 amino acids. V lost 4 bases to trimming and J lost 10 bases, with 20 bases between them. The germline gives CDR1 SGHAT, CDR2 FQNNGV. CDR3 coding DNA: TGTGCCAGCAGCTCCCGCCCGCAGGCGTCAAAGTCACCCCTCCACTTT. This translates into CASSSRPQASKSPLHF.

V gene TRBV4-1 combines with J gene TRBJ2-7, with a weak D call TRBD1 (6 bases). Trimming stripped 4 bases from V and 4 bases from J, with 17 bases between. The CDR3 is made up of 15 amino acids. Germline CDR1 MGHRA, CDR2 YSYEKL. Here the CDR3 reads CASSPSAQGRYEQYF. CDR3 nucleotides: TGCGCCAGCAGCCCCTCCGCCCAGGGGCGGTACGAGCAGTACTTC.

V is TRBV7-3 and J is TRBJ2-7, with D tentatively TRBD1 (6 bases). The germline CDR1 and CDR2 sequences are SGHTA and FQGTGA. The CDR3 consists of 13 residues. Between the trimmed V and J ends, which lost 5 bases and 6 bases, there was a span of 14 bases. CDR3 sequence reads: CASSVQGVGEQYF. The CDR3 DNA sequence: TGTGCCAGCAGCGTACAGGGAGTGGGCGAGCAGTACTTC.

The J gene is TRBJ2-2, the V gene TRBV15; D may be TRBD2 (5 bases). This CDR3 has 15 residues. CDR1 LNHNV and CDR2 YYDKDF come from the germline V gene (reference sequence). V lost 1 base, J lost 1 base, and 7 bases lay in between. CDR3 sequence: CATSRGRENTGELFF. The CDR3 DNA reads as TGTGCCACCAGCAGAGGTCGGGAGAACACCGGGGAGCTGTTTTTT.

This chain joins TRBV10-3 and TRBJ2-3; maybe TRBD2 (6 bases). In germline, CDR1 is ENHRY, CDR2 SYGVKD. The CDR3 covers 15 residues. Trimming removed 10 bases from V and 0 bases from J, with 17 bases in between. The CDR3 loop reads CATGGARASTDTQYF. The CDR3 region has the DNA TGTGCCACCGGCGGGGCGCGTGCTAGCACAGATACGCAGTATTTT.

The gene calls are TRBV27 and TRBJ1-5; 7 positions match TRBD1. Germline CDR1 MNHEY, CDR2 SMNVEV (reference sequence). J was trimmed by 2 bases and V by 9 bases; bases with no gene match: 10. This CDR3 spans 15 amino acids. DNA of the CDR3: TGTGCCAGTGGCTCCGGCACAGGGGGCAATCAGCCCCAGCATTTT. This sequence encodes CASGSGTGGNQPQHF.

Only a few counts were recorded for this clone. The V and J genes are TRBV6-6 and TRBJ2-1; D might be TRBD2 (5 bases). The V end was cut by 1 base, the J end by 5 bases, with 9 bases between. The CDR3 runs to 14 residues. Germline V gene sequence: CDR1 MNHNY, CDR2 SVGAGI (reference sequence). The CDR3 DNA follows: TGTGCCAGCAGTTACTGGCGGACTGACAATGAGCAGTTCTTC. Its translation: CASSYWRTDNEQFF.

This chain links TRBV30 with TRBJ1-1; 12 bases match TRBD1. Germline V gene lookup returns CDR1 GTSNPN and CDR2 SVGIG (reference sequence). The trim removed 5 bases at V and 7 bases at J, leaving 5 bases unmatched. The CDR3 is 13 amino acids. CDR3 coding DNA: TGTGCCTGGGCGGGACAGGGGGCCGGTGAAGCTTTCTTT. Encoded protein: CAWAGQGAGEAFF.

The chain is built from TRBV7-6 and TRBJ2-1; TRBD1 aligns across 8 bases. Trimming removed 1 base from V and 3 bases from J; junction bases left unmatched: 2. CDR1 is SGHVS, CDR2 FNYEAQ, per germline. CDR3 length equals 15 residues. CDR3 bases: TGTGCCAGCAGCTTAGTGGACAGGGACTACAATGAGCAGTTCTTC. This codes for CASSLVDRDYNEQFF.

This sequence joins TRBV25-1 and TRBJ2-7; TRBD2 matches at 7 bases. CDR1 and CDR2 from the germline V gene are MGHDK and SYGVNS. This CDR3 contains 13 residues. Trimming removed 5 bases from V and 3 bases from J; junction bases left unmatched: 4. For the CDR3, the DNA is TGTGCCAGCAGTCCTCGGGACTACTACGAGCAGTACTTC. Protein sequence: CASSPRDYYEQYF.

The chain combines TRBV28 with TRBJ1-5; D is possibly TRBD1 (5 bases). Germline V CDR1 and CDR2: MDHEN, SYDVKM. The CDR3 is 15 residues long. Trimming removed 5 bases from V and 5 bases from J, with 16 bases in between. The CDR3, as DNA: TGTGCCAGCAGTCCCCCCCCGGGGGTGCATCAGCCCCAGCATTTT. Translating it yields CASSPPPGVHQPQHF.

This sequence joins TRBV18 and TRBJ1-1; 7 nucleotides agree with TRBD1. Germline V gives CDR1 KGHSH, CDR2 LQKENI. The V segment lost 4 bases and the J segment 5 bases; nucleotides outside the gene matches: 4. The CDR3 loop spans 13 amino acids. CDR3 amino acids: CASSRTGQTEAFF. CDR3 nucleotides: TGTGCCAGCTCACGGACAGGTCAAACTGAAGCTTTCTTT.

The J gene is TRBJ2-3, the V gene TRBV14, with 8 bases that match TRBD2. CDR3 length: 18 residues. Per germline, CDR1 SGHDN and CDR2 FVKESK. V shed 4 bases and J 5 bases; nucleotides not matched to a gene: 17. CDR3 nucleotides: TGTGCCAGCAGCCCGCCTTTTTTCGGGAGGGCAGCGGAAGATACGCAGTATTTT. Translated, it gives CASSPPFFGRAAEDTQYF. Variable domain in full (rest from reference TRBV14 and TRBJ2-3): EAGVTQFPSHSVIEKGQTVTLRCDPISGHDNLYWYRRVMGKEIKFLLHFVKESKQDESGMPNNRFLAERTGGTYSTLKVQPAELEDSGVYFCASSPPFFGRAAEDTQYFGPGTRLTVL.

V and J are TRBV6-5 and TRBJ2-3; D is perhaps TRBD2 (5 bases). CDR1 MNHEY and CDR2 SVGAGI come from the germline V gene. The CDR3 extends over 14 amino acids. V lost 3 bases, J lost 5 bases, and 12 bases lay in between. The CDR3 DNA reads TGTGCCAGCAGTTATGGGAGAGTGGGAGATACGCAGTATTTT. Residues: CASSYGRVGDTQYF.

This chain uses TRBV5-6 with TRBJ2-1; a weak D match, TRBD2 (5 bases). V was shortened by 4 bases and J by 8 bases, with 10 bases between the two germline ends. Per the germline V gene, CDR1 is SGHDT and CDR2 is YYEEEE. The CDR3 contains 12 residues. The DNA of the CDR3 is TGTGCCAGCAGCGCGCTAGCTCATGAGCAGTTCTTC. Its protein product is CASSALAHEQFF.

The rearrangement links TRBV6-2 or TRBV6-3 to TRBJ2-1; 11 nucleotides line up with TRBD2. The CDR3 extends over 17 amino acids. The J segment lost 8 bases and the V segment lost 5 bases, leaving 14 bases of the junction unmatched. The germline V gene has CDR1 MNHEY and CDR2 SVGEGT. CDR3 in amino acids: CASSDRTSGSLEDEQFF. The CDR3 nucleotides are TGTGCCAGCAGTGACCGGACTAGCGGGTCTCTGGAAGATGAGCAGTTCTTC.

The chain carries TRBV2 and TRBJ2-5, with TRBD1 matching 9 bases. Germline CDR1 reads SNHLY; CDR2 reads FYNNEI. The CDR3 runs to 15 residues. V lost 3 bases to trimming and J lost 4 bases; unmatched junction nucleotides: 6. This CDR3 is CASSDPGQGRETQYF. The CDR3 DNA reads TGTGCCAGCAGTGACCCCGGACAGGGGAGAGAGACCCAGTACTTC. Looking up the rest from reference TRBV2 and TRBJ2-5 gives the full variable domain: EPEVTQTPSHQVTQMGQEVILRCVPISNHLYFYWYRQILGQKVEFLVSFYNNEISEKSEIFDDQFSVERPDGSNFTLKIRSTKLEDSAMYFCASSDPGQGRETQYFGPGTRLLVL.

This chain joins TRBV28 and TRBJ2-7; D is ambiguous. Trimming left V 3 bases short and J 2 bases short, with 20 bases between. This CDR3 contains 17 residues. The germline V gene encodes CDR1 MDHEN and CDR2 SYDVKM. CDR3 DNA sequence: TGTGCCAGCAGTTTCGCAGTGGCTAGTCTGCTGGCCTACGAGCAGTACTTC. Encoded protein: CASSFAVASLLAYEQYF.

The chain employs TRBV6-2 or TRBV6-3 and TRBJ2-3, with 12 bases identical to TRBD1. The CDR3 covers 14 residues. J gave up 8 bases and V 4 bases, and 4 bases lay outside the gene matches. CDR1 MNHEY and CDR2 SVGEGT come from the germline V gene. CDR3 coding DNA: TGTGCCAGCAGTTGGGGACAGGGGGCCAGTACGCAGTATTTT. The encoded protein is CASSWGQGASTQYF.

The J gene is TRBJ1-4, the V gene TRBV5-1, with a weak D call TRBD1 (6 bases). Germline assignment: CDR1 SGHRS and CDR2 YFSETQ. The CDR3 runs 15 residues. Trimming removed 3 bases at V and 5 bases at J, with 14 bases between. The CDR3: CASSSAGTPNEKLFF. CDR3 bases: TGCGCCAGCAGCTCTGCCGGGACACCGAATGAAAAACTGTTTTTT.

The chain uses TRBV28 and TRBJ1-2; D possibly corresponds to TRBD1 (5 bases). The V and J ends lost 1 base and 3 bases respectively, with 9 bases between them. Germline V gives CDR1 MDHEN, CDR2 SYDVKM. This CDR3 is 14 amino acids long. The CDR3 protein is CASSLLAGHYGYTF. DNA of the CDR3: TGTGCCAGCAGTTTATTGGCGGGGCACTATGGCTACACCTTC.

This clone was detected once. The rearrangement uses TRBV19 and TRBJ1-4, with 8 bases identical to TRBD1. Germline V gene lookup returns CDR1 LNHDA and CDR2 SQIVND (reference sequence). CDR3 length equals 14 residues. V gave up 3 bases and J gave up 6 bases; unmatched junction bases: 3. CDR3 sequence reads: CASSIRQGYEKLFF. The CDR3 region has the DNA TGTGCCAGTAGTATCAGACAGGGGTATGAAAAACTGTTTTTT.